This T cell receptor (beta chain) was retrieved from a study of tumor and adjacent non-tumor tissue in lung cancer. Study details: The cohort had 12 to 13 adenocarcinoma, a couple of squamous cell and 1 small cell patients. Study results and limitations: Higher tumor TCR diversity was associated with shorter survival. Compared with tumor, normal lung showed significantly lower TCR diversity.

The CDR3 has 14 residues. Per germline, CDR1 SQVTM and CDR2 ANQGSEA. RNA was extracted from bulk tissue without any cell sorting. TCRbeta libraries were built with three rounds of nested PCR, modified from ARM-PCR. From the multiplex PCR reads, TCRdb called clonotypes with MiXCR, one entry per CDR3 protein. The sample includes approximately 100,000 distinct CDR3 sequences, 75% of them seen just once. This clonotype came up once. Its target is not known. A much larger clone sits a single nucleotide away, making a read error possible. The chain combines TRBV29-1 with TRBJ2-1, with TRBD2 matching over 9 bases. The receptor comes from a woman in her fifties or sixties with non-small cell lung cancer. Sequences were obtained from lung tumor tissue. The CDR3 nucleotides read TGCAACGTGACTAGCGGTTTTTCTTACAATGAGCAGTTCTTC. Protein: CNVTSGFSYNEQFF.